This T cell receptor beta chain stems from a study of OX40 agonist ivuxolimab in advanced cancers. Study details: Each dose-escalation patient presented with hepatocellular carcinoma, melanoma, renal cell or head and neck cancer. Study-wide points: On average, CD8+ T cells showed a greater number of expanded clones than CD4+. The study observed clonal expansion of CD4+ and CD8+ blood T cells by week 6 at 0.1 to 3.0 mg/kg.

Data came from immunoSEQ multiplex PCR; TCRdb stores just in-frame clones and leaves some out. The sample has about 80,000 clones; 90% are singletons. As regards this clone: Its target is not known.

Unmatched junction bases numbered 5, after V lost 2 bases and J lost 0 bases. The germline CDR1 and CDR2 sequences are SGHNT and YYREEE (reference sequence). CDR3 size: 16 residues. At baseline, cycle 4 day 1, and cycle 7 day 1, blood was sampled. The TCR originated in an adult with an advanced solid tumor such as melanoma, head and neck, liver or kidney cancer. The input for sequencing was CD4+ or CD8+ T cells sorted from blood, taken in a trial of the OX40 agonist ivuxolimab. The V gene is TRBV5-4, the J gene TRBJ2-1; the match to TRBD1 covers 7 bases. The CDR3 bases are TGTGCCAGCAGCTTACTAGAGGGGGCCTCCTACAATGAGCAGTTCTTC. This gives the protein CASSLLEGASYNEQFF.